This T cell receptor beta chain was captured in a study of identical twins (dated by TCRdb to the mid-2010s). Background on the whole study: To test whether fetal clonotypes persist, the study used deep sequencing on TCR alpha and beta repertoires from monozygotic twins, unrelated adults of various ages, and cord blood. To rule out contamination, replicate twin experiments were performed at different times with different library preparation protocols.

CDR1 and CDR2, looked up from the germline V gene, are MNHNS and SASEGT. Its CDR3 holds 14 amino acids, cysteine through phenylalanine. Only the CDR3 part of the read is kept: 42 bases, read in frame from the first base. The trim is 2 bases for V and 8 bases for J, with a gap of 13 bases between the germline ends. Concerning this clonotype itself: The target of this receptor is not known. Base qualities were left out, and no much larger clone turns up one base away.

Findings and caveats that apply to the study as a whole: The excess sharing between twins in beta out-of-frame sequences was weaker because fewer shared sequences reduced the signal-to-noise ratio. Compared with coincidental sharing between unrelated individuals, out-of-frame TCR alpha sequences shared between twins showed an excess of sequences with low generation probability. Fewer insertions were carried by abundant cord blood beta clonotypes, a similar but weaker trend appeared in young adult naive repertoires, and no such trend appeared in memory repertoires. In monozygotic twins, out-of-frame TCR alpha sharing was systematically underestimated by recombination models, although the models agreed with sharing between unrelated individuals. Because the same donors could not be followed over many years, the conclusions depended on cross-sectional statistical analysis. Invariant T cells such as MAIT and iNKT could partly confound zero-insertion analyses, although diverse VJ usage argued against such confounding for most clonotypes.

Every donor in the study was a healthy Caucasian. The twin cohort consisted of three pairs of female monozygotic twins, all aged roughly 18 to 29 years. Peripheral blood mononuclear cells were used as the source from which RNA for TCR libraries was isolated. Libraries were constructed by 5' RACE. Instrument on record: Illumina HiSeq 2000. Template switching introduced a universal primer binding site; the final cDNA contained a unique molecular identifier, enabling accurate counting of TCR cDNA molecules. Specific primers in the conserved constant-segment region were used to synthesize first-strand cDNA for TCR alpha and beta chains. To control for contamination, every cDNA library carried two barcodes: a SMART-Mk sample barcode plus Illumina barcodes. Two successive PCR steps introduced TruSeq adapter sequences along with Illumina sample barcodes. Sequencing of the TCR alpha and beta cDNA libraries was done on the Illumina HiSeq platform using custom primers. Turning to the authors' computational methods: Unique molecular identifiers were extracted from raw reads with MiGEC, and CDR3 positions were determined with MiXCR. Recombination models were inferred per individual with the repgenHMM and IGoR tools using an EM algorithm. Shared clonotype analysis was performed with the tcR package in R, normalizing sharing by the product of cloneset sizes. Out-of-frame nonproductive sequences were analyzed to study raw recombination free of thymic and clonal selection effects. TCRdb trimmed public reads at Q25 via fastp, called clones via MiXCR and kept in-frame beta chains. All rows with the same CDR3 protein become a single entry with the most common DNA and genes. It is TCRdb's table, rather than the study itself, that gives the V and J calls and clone size. The sample table records about 810,000 distinct CDR3 sequences; roughly 12% of these occur just once. Clones ranked in the top ten supply around 1.5% of the sample.

These records were also assigned to another study, of yellow fever vaccine responses in identical twins. Drawing on the second study: The T cell response to vaccination in identical twins was reported by the authors to appear partly convergent and partly personalized. Focusing on identical twins, the study followed the T cell clones that responded to the vaccine, and did so with precision.

The origin of this receptor is a young woman in good health. The sequenced sample consisted of PBMCs. The chain is assembled from TRBV6-1 and TRBJ2-1; the D gene identity is not certain. The DNA is TGTGCCAGCAGTGAACGGGCCGTCACGTATGAGCAGTTCTTC. This encodes CASSERAVTYEQFF.